This TCR beta chain comes out of a study of Ad26.COV2.S vaccination and SARS-CoV-2 variants. Only in-frame clones appear in the TCRdb table, and some are missing; sequencing was by immunoSEQ multiplex PCR. The repertoire holds hundreds of thousands of clones, with roughly 87% as singletons. This sample's treatment: roughly 20 received Ad26.COV2.S at low or high dose, single or two shots; about 5 received placebo; per-sample allocation not given. Samples were taken on day 63 after the first vaccine or placebo injection. CDR1 and CDR2 from the germline V gene are MRHNA and SNTAGT. The V gene lost 0 bases and the J gene lost 3 bases, with 8 bases spanning the gap. The CDR3 has 14 residues. This clone was picked up one time.

The input for sequencing was peripheral blood, taken in a trial of Ad26.COV2.S vaccine versus placebo. The receptor's source is a person between 18 and 59 years old who received the Ad26.COV2.S COVID-19 vaccine or a placebo. The chain employs TRBV6-4 and TRBJ1-1, with unresolved D. CDR3 DNA: TGTGCCAGCAGTGACTCGATGGAAGACACTGAAGCTTTCTTT. Its protein product is CASSDSMEDTEAFF.